This TCR beta chain came from a study of blood T cells in healthy people across ages. Overall study results and limits: Per-million-T-cell TCR beta diversity fell roughly linearly with age. Total diversity from one million sequenced T cells was likely underestimated.

This clonotype showed up many times. What it binds is not known. Primers used in a second PCR of roughly 6 to 11 cycles were a sample-barcoded 5' primer and a J-beta primer mix. Each CDR3 protein is one row after TCRdb ran MiXCR on the 5' RACE reads. This table has around 1.7 million distinct CDR3 sequences, roughly 27% appearing once. Extraction yielded at least 5.5 micrograms of total RNA per sample. The sample was blood. This TCR came from a woman aged 25 to 45 in good health.

The DNA for the CDR3 is TGCGCCAGCAGTGAGTCTTCCTGGGCTGAGCAGTTCTTC. It is translated as CASSESSWAEQFF. The chain carries TRBV10-1 and TRBJ2-1; D not resolved. V was pared by 0 bases and J by 9 bases, with 9 bases between. The CDR3 runs to 13 residues. Germline V gives CDR1 WNHNN, CDR2 SYGVQD (reference sequence).